This T cell receptor beta chain emerged from a study of T cells in Graves' hyperthyroidism and ophthalmopathy. Study results and caveats: The model made its ophthalmopathy prediction, and onset followed a median around six months later. A 13 V-J signature model discriminated ophthalmopathy versus stable hyperthyroidism.

On the basis of clinical symptoms, serum thyroxine and TRAb, thyroid ultrasound and orbital computed tomography, diagnoses were made. TCR beta CDR3 sequences were amplified from RNA transcripts. A set of HTBI primers served as the primers for a first-round RT-PCR of the TCR CDR3. TCRdb processed the multiplex PCR reads anew with MiXCR; each CDR3 protein has one entry. The table records more than 550,000 distinct CDR3 sequences, about 45% of them present only once. Comment on this clonotype: Antigen unknown.

Germline values: CDR1 SGHVS, CDR2 FQNEAQ. The V and J ends lost 1 base and 4 bases, in that order; junction bases with no gene match: 3. This CDR3 has 15 amino acids. The sample taken for sequencing was peripheral blood or thyroid tissue (not recorded which). This sequence was found in an adult man with Graves' disease, either hyperthyroidism or ophthalmopathy (not recorded which). V is TRBV7-8 and J is TRBJ1-3; 8 bases are a match to TRBD1. For the CDR3, the DNA is TGTGCCAGCAGCTTAGTTCAGGGGGCCGGAAACACCATATATTTT. It is translated as CASSLVQGAGNTIYF.